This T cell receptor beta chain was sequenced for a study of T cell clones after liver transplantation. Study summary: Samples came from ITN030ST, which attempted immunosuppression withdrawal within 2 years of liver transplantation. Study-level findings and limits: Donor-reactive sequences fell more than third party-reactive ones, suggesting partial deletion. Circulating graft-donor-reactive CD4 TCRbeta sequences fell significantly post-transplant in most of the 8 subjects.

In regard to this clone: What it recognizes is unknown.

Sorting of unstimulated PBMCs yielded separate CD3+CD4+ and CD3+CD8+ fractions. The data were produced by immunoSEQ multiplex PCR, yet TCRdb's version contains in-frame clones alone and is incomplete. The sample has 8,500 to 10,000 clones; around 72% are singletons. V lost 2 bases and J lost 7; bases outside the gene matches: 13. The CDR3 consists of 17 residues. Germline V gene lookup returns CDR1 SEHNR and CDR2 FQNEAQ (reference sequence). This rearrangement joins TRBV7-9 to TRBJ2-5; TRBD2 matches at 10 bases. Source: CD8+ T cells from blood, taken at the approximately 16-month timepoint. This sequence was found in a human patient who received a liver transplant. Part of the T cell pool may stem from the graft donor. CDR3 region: CASSLITSGVERGTQYF. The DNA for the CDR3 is TGTGCCAGCAGCTTAATCACTAGCGGGGTCGAGAGGGGGACCCAGTACTTC. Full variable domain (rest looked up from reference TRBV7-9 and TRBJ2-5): DTGVSQNPRHKITKRGQNVTFRCDPISEHNRLYWYRQTLGQGPEFLTYFQNEAQLEKSRLLSDRFSAERPKGSFSTLEIQRTEQGDSAMYLCASSLITSGVERGTQYFGPGTRLLVL.